This record covers a single TCR beta chain. Each patient contributed between 1 and 8 total time points of blood mononuclear cells, pretreatment and during treatment. Every PCR was spiked with synthetic TCR analog templates. Generated by immunoSEQ multiplex PCR, the TCRdb table keeps only in-frame clones and is missing some. The sample records 28,000 or so clones, 65% to 90% being singletons. This sample stems from a study of PD-L1 blockade in urothelial cancer. Study background: Analysis of the blood was performed 3 weeks (second dose) and 6 weeks after treatment start. Blood samples contained a median about 150,000 T cells.

In germline, CDR1 is WNHNN, CDR2 SYGVQD (reference sequence). The CDR3 sequence is 15 residues long. The V segment lost 3 bases and the J segment 3 bases; nucleotides outside the gene matches: 5. The TCR comes from a man aged 60 to 69 with urothelial cancer. The chain combines TRBV10-1 with TRBJ2-1, with 7 bases lining up with TRBD2. Source: PBMCs, taken around atezolizumab (anti-PD-L1) treatment. CDR3 residues: CASSEGLADYNEQFF. CDR3 sequence (DNA): TGCGCCAGCAGTGAAGGTCTAGCGGACTACAATGAGCAGTTCTTC.